This section outlines one T cell receptor beta chain sequence together with its context. Its antigen is undetermined. The record originates from a study of OX40 agonist ivuxolimab in advanced cancers. The study's findings and limits: Blood T cells, both CD4+ and CD8+, expanded clonally by week 6 at 0.1 to 3.0 mg/kg. CD8+ T cells (on average) carried more expanded clones than CD4+ T cells.

The J segment lost 7 bases and the V segment lost 2 bases, leaving 14 bases of the junction unmatched. Per the germline V gene, CDR1 is SGHNT and CDR2 is YYREEE (reference sequence). The CDR3 is 16 residues long. Data came from immunoSEQ multiplex PCR; TCRdb stores just in-frame clones and leaves some out. Of tens of thousands of clones listed, about 81% are singletons. The sample here was CD4+ or CD8+ T cells sorted from blood, taken in a trial of the OX40 agonist ivuxolimab. This TCR was sampled from an adult with an advanced solid tumor such as melanoma, head and neck, liver or kidney cancer. The chain links TRBV5-4 to TRBJ1-2; 7 bases are shared with TRBD1. As DNA, the CDR3 is TGTGCCAGCAGCTTCGGAGGCGCAGGGGGGGAAGGTGGCTACACCTTC. It translates to CASSFGGAGGEGGYTF.